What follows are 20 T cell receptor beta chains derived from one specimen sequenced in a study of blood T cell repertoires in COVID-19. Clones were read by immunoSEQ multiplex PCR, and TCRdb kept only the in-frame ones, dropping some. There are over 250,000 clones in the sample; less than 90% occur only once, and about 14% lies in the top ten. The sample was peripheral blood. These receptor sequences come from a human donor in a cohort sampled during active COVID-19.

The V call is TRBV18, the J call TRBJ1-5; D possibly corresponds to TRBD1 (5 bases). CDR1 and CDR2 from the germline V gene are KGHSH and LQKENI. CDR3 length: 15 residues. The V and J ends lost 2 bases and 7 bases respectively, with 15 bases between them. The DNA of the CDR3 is TGTGCCAGCTCACCAGGGACTGAGGGAGGCCAGCCCCAGCATTTT. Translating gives CASSPGTEGGQPQHF.

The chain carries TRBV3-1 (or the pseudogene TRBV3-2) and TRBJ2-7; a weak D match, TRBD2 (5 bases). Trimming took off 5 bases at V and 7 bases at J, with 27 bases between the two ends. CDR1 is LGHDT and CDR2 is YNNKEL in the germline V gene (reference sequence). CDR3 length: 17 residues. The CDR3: CASSKIPLTNPSAEQYF. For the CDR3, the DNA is TGTGCCAGCAGCAAAATCCCCCTGACTAACCCATCCGCGGAGCAGTACTTC.

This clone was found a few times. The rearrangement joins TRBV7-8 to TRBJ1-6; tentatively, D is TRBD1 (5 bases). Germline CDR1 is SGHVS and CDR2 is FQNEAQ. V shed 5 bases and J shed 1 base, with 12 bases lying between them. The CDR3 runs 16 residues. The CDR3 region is CASSTTGGSYNSPLHF. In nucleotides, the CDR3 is TGTGCCAGCAGCACTACGGGGGGATCCTATAATTCACCCCTCCACTTT. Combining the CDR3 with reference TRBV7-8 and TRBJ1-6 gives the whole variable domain GAGVSQSPRYKVAKRGQDVALRCDPISGHVSLFWYQQALGQGPEFLTYFQNEAQLDKSGLPSDRFFAERPEGSVSTLKIQRTQQEDSAVYLCASSTTGGSYNSPLHFGNGTRLTVT.

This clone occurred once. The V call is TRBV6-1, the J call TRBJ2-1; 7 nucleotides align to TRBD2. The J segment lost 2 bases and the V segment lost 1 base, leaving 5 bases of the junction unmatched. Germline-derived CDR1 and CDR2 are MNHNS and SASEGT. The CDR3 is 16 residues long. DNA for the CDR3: TGTGCCAGCAGTGAAGGGTACGCGGGAGCCTACAATGAGCAGTTCTTC. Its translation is CASSEGYAGAYNEQFF.

CDR3 DNA sequence: TGTGCCACCAGCATACGGGACAATTATCAGCCCCAGCATTTT. Translated, it gives CATSIRDNYQPQHF. The chain links TRBV15 to TRBJ1-5; possibly TRBD1 for D (6 bases). V lost 4 bases to trimming and J lost 5 bases, with 12 bases between them. The germline V gene has CDR1 LNHNV and CDR2 YYDKDF (reference sequence). The CDR3 contains 14 residues.

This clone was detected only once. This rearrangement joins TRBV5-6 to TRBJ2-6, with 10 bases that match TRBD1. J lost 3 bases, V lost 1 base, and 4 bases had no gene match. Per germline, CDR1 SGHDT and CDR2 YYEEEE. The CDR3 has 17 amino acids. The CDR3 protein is CASSLRTGGGGANVLTF. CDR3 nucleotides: TGTGCCAGCAGCTTGAGGACAGGGGGTGGTGGGGCCAACGTCCTGACTTTC.

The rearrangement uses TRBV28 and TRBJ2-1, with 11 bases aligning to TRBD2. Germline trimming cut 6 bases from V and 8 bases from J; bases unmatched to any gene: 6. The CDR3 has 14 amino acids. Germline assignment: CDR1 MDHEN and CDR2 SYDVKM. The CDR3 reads CASSGSGGAYEQFF. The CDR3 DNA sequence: TGTGCCAGCAGCGGTAGCGGGGGGGCTTATGAGCAGTTCTTC.

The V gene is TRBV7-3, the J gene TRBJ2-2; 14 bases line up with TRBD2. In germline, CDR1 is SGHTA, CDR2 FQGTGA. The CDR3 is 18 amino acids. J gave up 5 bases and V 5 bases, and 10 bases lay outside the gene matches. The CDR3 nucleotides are TGTGCCAGCAGCCTCAGCCCCGGGACTAGCGGGAGAACCGGGGAGCTGTTTTTT. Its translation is CASSLSPGTSGRTGELFF.

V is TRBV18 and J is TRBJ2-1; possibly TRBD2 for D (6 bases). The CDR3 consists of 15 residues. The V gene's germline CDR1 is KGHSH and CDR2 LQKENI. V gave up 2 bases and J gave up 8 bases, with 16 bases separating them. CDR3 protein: CASSPVGSGSDEQFF. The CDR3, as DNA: TGTGCCAGCTCACCAGTCGGGAGCGGATCAGATGAGCAGTTCTTC.

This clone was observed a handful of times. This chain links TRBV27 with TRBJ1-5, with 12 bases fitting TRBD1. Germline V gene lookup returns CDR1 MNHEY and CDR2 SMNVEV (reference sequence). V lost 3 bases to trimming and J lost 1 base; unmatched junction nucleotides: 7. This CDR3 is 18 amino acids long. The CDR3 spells CASSFHGTGGRSNQPQHF. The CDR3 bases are TGTGCCAGCAGTTTCCATGGGACAGGGGGCAGGAGCAATCAGCCCCAGCATTTT.

This chain's CDR3 is CASSLRGSGGSYNEQFF. Here the CDR3 DNA reads TGCGCCAGCAGCTTGAGAGGTAGCGGAGGCTCCTACAATGAGCAGTTCTTC. V is TRBV5-1 and J is TRBJ2-1, with a weak D call TRBD2 (6 bases). The germline V and J ends were trimmed by 1 base and 0 bases, with 14 bases remaining between them. This CDR3 comprises 17 residues. Germline values: CDR1 SGHRS, CDR2 YFSETQ.

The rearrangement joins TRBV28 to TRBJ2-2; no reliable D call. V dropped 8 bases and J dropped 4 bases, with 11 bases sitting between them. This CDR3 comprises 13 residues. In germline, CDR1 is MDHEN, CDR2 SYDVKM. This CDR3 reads CASAHYLTGELFF. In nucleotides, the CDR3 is TGTGCCAGCGCTCACTACCTCACCGGGGAGCTGTTTTTT.

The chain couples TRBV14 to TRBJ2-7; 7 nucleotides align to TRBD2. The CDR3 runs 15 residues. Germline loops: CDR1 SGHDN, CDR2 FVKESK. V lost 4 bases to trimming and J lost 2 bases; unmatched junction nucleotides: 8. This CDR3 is CASSRGRVGPYEQYF. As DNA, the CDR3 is TGTGCCAGCAGCCGAGGGAGGGTTGGACCCTACGAGCAGTACTTC. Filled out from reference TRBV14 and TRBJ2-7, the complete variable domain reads EAGVTQFPSHSVIEKGQTVTLRCDPISGHDNLYWYRRVMGKEIKFLLHFVKESKQDESGMPNNRFLAERTGGTYSTLKVQPAELEDSGVYFCASSRGRVGPYEQYFGPGTRLTVT.

This CDR3 is CATSERANYGYTF. In DNA form, the CDR3 reads TGTGCCACCAGTGAACGGGCTAACTATGGCTACACCTTC. This rearrangement joins TRBV24-1 to TRBJ1-2, with unresolved D. Trimming took 4 bases from V and 0 from J, leaving 5 bases between them. CDR1 and CDR2 (germline): KGHDR, SFDVKD. The CDR3 is 13 residues long.

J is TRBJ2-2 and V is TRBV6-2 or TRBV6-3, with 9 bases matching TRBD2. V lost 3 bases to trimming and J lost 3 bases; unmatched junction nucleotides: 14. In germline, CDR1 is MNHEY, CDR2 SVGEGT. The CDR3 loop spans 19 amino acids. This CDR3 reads CASSYYPLAGSGDTGELFF. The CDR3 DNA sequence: TGTGCCAGCAGTTATTACCCCCTAGCGGGATCCGGGGACACCGGGGAGCTGTTTTTT.

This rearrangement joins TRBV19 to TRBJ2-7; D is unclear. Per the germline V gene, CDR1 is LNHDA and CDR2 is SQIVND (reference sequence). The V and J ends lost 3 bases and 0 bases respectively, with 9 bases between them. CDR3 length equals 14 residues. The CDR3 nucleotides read TGTGCCAGTAGTATCCAGGTAGACTCCTACGAGCAGTACTTC. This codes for CASSIQVDSYEQYF.

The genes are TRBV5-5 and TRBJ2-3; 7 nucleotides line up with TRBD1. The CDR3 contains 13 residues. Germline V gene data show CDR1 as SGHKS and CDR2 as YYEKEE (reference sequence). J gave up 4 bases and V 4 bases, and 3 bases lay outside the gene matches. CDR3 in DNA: TGTGCCAGCAGCGGCCAGGGGGCAGATACGCAGTATTTT. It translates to CASSGQGADTQYF.

CDR3 residues: CATSYPGTSGSYEQYF. CDR3 nucleotide sequence: TGTGCCACCAGTTACCCCGGGACTAGCGGATCCTACGAGCAGTACTTC. The chain combines TRBV24-1 with TRBJ2-7; 11 positions agree with TRBD2. Germline V lookup: CDR1 KGHDR, CDR2 SFDVKD. This CDR3 spans 16 amino acids. Unmatched junction bases numbered 7, after V lost 6 bases and J lost 1 base.

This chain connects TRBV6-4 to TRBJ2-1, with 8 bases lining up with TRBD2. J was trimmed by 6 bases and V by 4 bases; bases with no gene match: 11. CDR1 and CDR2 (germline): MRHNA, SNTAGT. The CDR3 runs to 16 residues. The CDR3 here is CASSAQGSGSSNEQFF. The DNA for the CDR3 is TGTGCCAGCAGTGCTCAAGGAAGCGGGAGTAGCAATGAGCAGTTCTTC.

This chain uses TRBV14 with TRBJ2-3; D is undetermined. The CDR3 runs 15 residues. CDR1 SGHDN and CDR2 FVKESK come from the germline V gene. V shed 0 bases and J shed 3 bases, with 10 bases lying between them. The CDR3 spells CASSQEIGETDTQYF. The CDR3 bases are TGTGCCAGCAGCCAAGAAATTGGAGAGACAGATACGCAGTATTTT.